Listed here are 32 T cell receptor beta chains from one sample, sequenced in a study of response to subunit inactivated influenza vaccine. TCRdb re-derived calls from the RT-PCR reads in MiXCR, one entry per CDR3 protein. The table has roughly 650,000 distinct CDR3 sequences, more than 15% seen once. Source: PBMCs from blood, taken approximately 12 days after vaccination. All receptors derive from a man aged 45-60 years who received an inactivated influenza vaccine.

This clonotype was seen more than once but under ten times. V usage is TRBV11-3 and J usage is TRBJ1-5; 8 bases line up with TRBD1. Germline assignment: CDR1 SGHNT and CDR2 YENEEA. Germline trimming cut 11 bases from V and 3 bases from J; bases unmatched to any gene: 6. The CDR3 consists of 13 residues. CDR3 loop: CAGVTGVNQPQHF. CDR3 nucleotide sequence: TGTGCCGGAGTGACAGGGGTCAATCAGCCCCAGCATTTT.

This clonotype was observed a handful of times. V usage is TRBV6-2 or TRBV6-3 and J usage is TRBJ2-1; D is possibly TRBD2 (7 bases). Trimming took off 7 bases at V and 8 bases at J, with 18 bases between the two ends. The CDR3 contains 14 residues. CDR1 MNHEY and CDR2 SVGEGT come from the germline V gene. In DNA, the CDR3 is TGTGCCAGCACCCCGGGGGCGGGGGCACATGAGCAGTTCTTC. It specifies CASTPGAGAHEQFF.

The CDR3 here is CASSLAWGRAHTEAFF. As DNA, the CDR3 is TGCGCCAGCAGCTTGGCCTGGGGACGGGCCCACACTGAAGCTTTCTTT. The J gene is TRBJ1-1, the V gene TRBV5-1, with D maybe TRBD1 (5 bases). Germline V lookup: CDR1 SGHRS, CDR2 YFSETQ. Trimming stripped 0 bases from V and 3 bases from J, with 15 bases between. This CDR3 region has 16 residues.

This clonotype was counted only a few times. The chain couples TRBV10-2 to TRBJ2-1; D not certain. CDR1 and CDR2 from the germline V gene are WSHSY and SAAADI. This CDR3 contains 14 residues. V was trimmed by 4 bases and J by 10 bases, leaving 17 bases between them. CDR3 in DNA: TGCGCCAGCAGTGTCCGGGCCCCTGGCGTGGAGCAGTTCTTC. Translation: CASSVRAPGVEQFF.

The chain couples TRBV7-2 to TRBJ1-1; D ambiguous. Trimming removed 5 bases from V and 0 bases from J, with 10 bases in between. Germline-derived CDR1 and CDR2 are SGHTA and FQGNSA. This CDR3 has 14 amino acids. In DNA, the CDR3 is TGTGCCAGCAGCACCACTTACATGAACACTGAAGCTTTCTTT. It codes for CASSTTYMNTEAFF.

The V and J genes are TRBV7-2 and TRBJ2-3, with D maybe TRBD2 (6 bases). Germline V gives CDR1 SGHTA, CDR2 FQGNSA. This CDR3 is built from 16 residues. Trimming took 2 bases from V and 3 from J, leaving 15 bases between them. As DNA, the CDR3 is TGTGCCAGCAGCTTAAATCAGGGAGGTGGTACAGATACGCAGTATTTT. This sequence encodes CASSLNQGGGTDTQYF.

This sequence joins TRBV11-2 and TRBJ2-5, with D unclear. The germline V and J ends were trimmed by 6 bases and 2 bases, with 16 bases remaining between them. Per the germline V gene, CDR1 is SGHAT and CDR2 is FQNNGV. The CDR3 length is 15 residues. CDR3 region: CASSHSPKGQETQYF. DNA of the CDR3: TGTGCCAGCAGTCACTCCCCAAAAGGGCAAGAGACCCAGTACTTC. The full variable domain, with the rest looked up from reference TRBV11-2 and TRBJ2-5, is EAGVAQSPRYKIIEKRQSVAFWCNPISGHATLYWYQQILGQGPKLLIQFQNNGVVDDSQLPKDRFSAERLKGVDSTLKIQPAKLEDSAVYLCASSHSPKGQETQYFGPGTRLLVL.

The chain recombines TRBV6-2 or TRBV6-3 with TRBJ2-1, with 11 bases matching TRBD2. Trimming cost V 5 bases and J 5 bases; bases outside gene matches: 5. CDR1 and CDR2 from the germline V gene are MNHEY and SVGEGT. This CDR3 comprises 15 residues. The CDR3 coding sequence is TGTGCCAGCAGTCAACTAGCGGGGGTGAACAATGAGCAGTTCTTC. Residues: CASSQLAGVNNEQFF.

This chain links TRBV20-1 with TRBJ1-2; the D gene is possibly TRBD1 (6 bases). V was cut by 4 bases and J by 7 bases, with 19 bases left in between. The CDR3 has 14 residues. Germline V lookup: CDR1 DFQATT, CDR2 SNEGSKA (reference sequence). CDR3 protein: CSATPLDSISGYTF. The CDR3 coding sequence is TGCAGTGCTACCCCGTTGGACAGTATTAGTGGCTACACCTTC.

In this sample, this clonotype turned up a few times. For the CDR3, the DNA is TGTGCCAGCAGCTTACAAGGGGGGAGAGGATACGAGCAGTACTTC. It encodes CASSLQGGRGYEQYF. The V call is TRBV11-1, the J call TRBJ2-7, with D perhaps TRBD1 or TRBD2 (6 bases each). The germline gives CDR1 SGHAT, CDR2 FQDESV (reference sequence). This CDR3 has 15 residues. V was clipped by 2 bases and J by 4 bases, with 15 bases between them.

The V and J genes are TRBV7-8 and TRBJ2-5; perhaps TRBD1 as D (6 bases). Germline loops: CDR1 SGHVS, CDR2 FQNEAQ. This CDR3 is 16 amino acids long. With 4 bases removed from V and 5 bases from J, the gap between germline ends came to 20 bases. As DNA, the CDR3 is TGTGCCAGCAGCTCAAACGAACAGGGTGGTGCGGAGACCCAGTACTTC. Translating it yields CASSSNEQGGAETQYF.

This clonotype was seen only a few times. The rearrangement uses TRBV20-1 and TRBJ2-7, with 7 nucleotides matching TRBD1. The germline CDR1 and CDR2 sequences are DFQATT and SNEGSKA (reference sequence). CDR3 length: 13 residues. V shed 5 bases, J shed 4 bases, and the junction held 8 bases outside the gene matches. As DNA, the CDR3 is TGCAGTGCTCGTGACAGGGTGGGGTACGAGCAGTACTTC. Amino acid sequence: CSARDRVGYEQYF.

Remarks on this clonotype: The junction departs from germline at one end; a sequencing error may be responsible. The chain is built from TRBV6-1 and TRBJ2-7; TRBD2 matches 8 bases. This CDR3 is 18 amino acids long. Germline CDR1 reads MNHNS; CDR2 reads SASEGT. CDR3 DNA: TGTACCAGCTGCACCCTTGTTAGGCTTACTAGCGGTGTCTACGAGCAGTACTTC. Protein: CTSCTLVRLTSGVYEQYF.

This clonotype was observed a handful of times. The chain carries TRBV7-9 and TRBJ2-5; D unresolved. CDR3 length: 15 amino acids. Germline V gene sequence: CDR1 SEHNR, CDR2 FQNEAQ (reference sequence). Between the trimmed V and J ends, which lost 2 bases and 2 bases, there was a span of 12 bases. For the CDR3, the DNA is TGTGCCAGCAGCTTAATAGTGGGGAATCAAGAGACCCAGTACTTC. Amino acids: CASSLIVGNQETQYF.

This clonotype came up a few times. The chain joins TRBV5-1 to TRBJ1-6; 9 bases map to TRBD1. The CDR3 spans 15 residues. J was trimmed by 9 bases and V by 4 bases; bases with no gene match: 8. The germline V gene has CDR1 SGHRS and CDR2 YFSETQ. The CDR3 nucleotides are TGCGCCAGCAGCACCGGACAGGGGACTTCTTCACCCCTCCACTTT. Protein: CASSTGQGTSSPLHF.

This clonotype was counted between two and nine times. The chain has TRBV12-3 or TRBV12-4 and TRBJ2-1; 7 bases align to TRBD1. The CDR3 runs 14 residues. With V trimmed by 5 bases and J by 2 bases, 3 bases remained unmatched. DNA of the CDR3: TGTGCCAGCAGTAACAGGGGACCCTACAATGAGCAGTTCTTC. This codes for CASSNRGPYNEQFF.

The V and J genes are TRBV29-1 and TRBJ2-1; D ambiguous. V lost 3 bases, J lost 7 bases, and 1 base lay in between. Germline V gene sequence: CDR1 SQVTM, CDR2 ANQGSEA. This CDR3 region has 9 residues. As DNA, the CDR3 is TGCAGCGTTGAGAATGAGCAGTTCTTC. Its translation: CSVENEQFF.

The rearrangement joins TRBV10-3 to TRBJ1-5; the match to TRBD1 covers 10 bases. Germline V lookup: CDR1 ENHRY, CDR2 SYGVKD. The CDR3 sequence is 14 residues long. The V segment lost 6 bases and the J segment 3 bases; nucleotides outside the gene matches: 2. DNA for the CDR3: TGTGCCATCAGGGGGACAGGGGACAATCAGCCCCAGCATTTT. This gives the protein CAIRGTGDNQPQHF.

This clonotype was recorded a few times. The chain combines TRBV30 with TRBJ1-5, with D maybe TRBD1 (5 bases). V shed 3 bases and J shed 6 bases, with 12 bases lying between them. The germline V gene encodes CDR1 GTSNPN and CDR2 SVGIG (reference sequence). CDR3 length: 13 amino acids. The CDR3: CAWSPGWAQPQHF. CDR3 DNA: TGTGCCTGGAGCCCAGGGTGGGCTCAGCCCCAGCATTTT.

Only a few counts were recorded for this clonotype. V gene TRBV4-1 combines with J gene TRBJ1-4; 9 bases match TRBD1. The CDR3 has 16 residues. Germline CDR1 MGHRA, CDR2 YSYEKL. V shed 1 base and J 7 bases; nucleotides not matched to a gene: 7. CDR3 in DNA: TGCGCCAGCAGCCAAGCCCCGACAGGGGGAGGTGAAAAACTGTTTTTT. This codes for CASSQAPTGGGEKLFF.

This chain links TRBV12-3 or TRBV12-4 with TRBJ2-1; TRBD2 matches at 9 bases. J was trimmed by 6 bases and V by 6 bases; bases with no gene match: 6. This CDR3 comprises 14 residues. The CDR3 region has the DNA TGTGCCAGCAGACCTAGCGGGGTGGGCAATGAGCAGTTCTTC. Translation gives CASRPSGVGNEQFF.

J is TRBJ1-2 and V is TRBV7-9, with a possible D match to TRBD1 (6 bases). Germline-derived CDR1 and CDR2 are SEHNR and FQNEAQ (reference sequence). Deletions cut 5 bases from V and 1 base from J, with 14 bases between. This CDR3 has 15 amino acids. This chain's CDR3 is CASSRGGGVNYGYTF. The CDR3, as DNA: TGTGCCAGCAGCCGCGGAGGGGGGGTTAACTATGGCTACACCTTC. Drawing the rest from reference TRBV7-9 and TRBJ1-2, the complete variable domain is DTGVSQNPRHKITKRGQNVTFRCDPISEHNRLYWYRQTLGQGPEFLTYFQNEAQLEKSRLLSDRFSAERPKGSFSTLEIQRTEQGDSAMYLCASSRGGGVNYGYTFGSGTRLTVV.

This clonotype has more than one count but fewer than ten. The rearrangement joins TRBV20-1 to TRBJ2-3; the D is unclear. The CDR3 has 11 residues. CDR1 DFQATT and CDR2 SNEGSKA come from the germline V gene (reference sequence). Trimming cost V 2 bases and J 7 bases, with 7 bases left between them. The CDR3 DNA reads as TGCAGTGCTAGATACGGCCATACGCAGTATTTT. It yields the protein CSARYGHTQYF.

The CDR3 DNA follows: TGCAGTGCTAGACGATCGGAGACCTACGAGCAGTACTTC. The encoded protein is CSARRSETYEQYF. This chain uses TRBV20-1 with TRBJ2-7; D is undetermined. Germline V gives CDR1 DFQATT, CDR2 SNEGSKA (reference sequence). Between the trimmed V and J ends, which lost 2 bases and 2 bases, there was a span of 10 bases. The length of the CDR3 is 13 residues.

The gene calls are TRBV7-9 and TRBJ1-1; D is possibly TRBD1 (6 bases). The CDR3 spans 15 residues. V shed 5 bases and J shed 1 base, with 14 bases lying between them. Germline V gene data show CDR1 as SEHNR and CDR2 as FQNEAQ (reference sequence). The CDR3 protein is CASSDIGQTNTEAFF. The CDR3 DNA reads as TGTGCCAGCAGCGACATCGGACAGACGAACACTGAAGCTTTCTTT.

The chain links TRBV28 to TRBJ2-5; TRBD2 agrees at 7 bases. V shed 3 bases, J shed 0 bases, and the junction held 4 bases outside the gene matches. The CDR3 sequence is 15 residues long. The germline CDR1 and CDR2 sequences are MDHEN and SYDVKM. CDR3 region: CASSFQAGNQETQYF. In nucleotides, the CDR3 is TGTGCCAGCAGTTTTCAAGCGGGGAACCAAGAGACCCAGTACTTC.

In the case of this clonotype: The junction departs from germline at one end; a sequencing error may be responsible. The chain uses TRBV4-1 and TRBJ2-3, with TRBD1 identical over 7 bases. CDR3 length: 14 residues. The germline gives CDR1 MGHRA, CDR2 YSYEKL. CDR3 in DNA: TGCGCCAGCAGCCCACAGGGGAGCACAGAAACGCAGTATTTT. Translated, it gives CASSPQGSTETQYF.

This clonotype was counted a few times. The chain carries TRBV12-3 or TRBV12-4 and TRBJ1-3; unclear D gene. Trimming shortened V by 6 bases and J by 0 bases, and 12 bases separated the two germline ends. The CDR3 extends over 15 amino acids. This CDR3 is CASSPDVGSGNTIYF. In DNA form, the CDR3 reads TGTGCCAGCAGCCCCGATGTAGGCTCTGGAAACACCATATATTTT.

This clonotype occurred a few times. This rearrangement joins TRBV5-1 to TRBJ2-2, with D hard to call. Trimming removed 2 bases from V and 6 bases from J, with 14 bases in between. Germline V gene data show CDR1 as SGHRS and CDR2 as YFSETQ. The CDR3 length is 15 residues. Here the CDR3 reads CASSLRQKTSGELFF. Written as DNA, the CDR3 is TGCGCCAGCAGCTTAAGGCAGAAAACGTCCGGGGAGCTGTTTTTT.

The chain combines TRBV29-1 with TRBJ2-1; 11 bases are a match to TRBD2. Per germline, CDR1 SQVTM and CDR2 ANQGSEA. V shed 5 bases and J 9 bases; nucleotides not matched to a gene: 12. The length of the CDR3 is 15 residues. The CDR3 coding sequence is TGCAGCGTTTCCCTAGCGGGAGGCTCGTCGGTTGAGCAGTTCTTC. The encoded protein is CSVSLAGGSSVEQFF.

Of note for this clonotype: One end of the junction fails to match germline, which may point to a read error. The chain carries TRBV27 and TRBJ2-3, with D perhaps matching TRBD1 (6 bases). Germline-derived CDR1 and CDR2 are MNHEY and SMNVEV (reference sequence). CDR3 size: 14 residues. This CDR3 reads CASSLLGAAETQYF. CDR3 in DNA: TGTGCCAGCAGTTTACTGGGGGCAGCAGAAACGCAGTATTTT.

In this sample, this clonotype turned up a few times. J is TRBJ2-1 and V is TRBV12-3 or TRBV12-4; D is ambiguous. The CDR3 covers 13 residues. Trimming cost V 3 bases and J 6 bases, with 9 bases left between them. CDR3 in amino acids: CASSFLVPNEQFF. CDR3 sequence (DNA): TGTGCCAGCAGTTTCCTGGTACCCAATGAGCAGTTCTTC.